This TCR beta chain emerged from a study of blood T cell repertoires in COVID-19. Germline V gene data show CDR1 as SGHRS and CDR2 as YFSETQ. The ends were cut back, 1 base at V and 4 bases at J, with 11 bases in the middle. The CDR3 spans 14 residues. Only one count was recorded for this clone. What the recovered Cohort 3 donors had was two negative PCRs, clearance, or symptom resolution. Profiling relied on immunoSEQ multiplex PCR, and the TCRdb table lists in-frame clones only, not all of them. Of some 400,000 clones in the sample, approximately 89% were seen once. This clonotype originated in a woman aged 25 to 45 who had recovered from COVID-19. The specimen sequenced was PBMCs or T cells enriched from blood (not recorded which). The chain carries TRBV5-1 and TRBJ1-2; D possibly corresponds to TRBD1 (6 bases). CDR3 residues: CASSLNQGIYGYTF. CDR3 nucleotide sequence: TGCGCCAGCAGCTTGAATCAGGGGATCTATGGCTACACCTTC.